This T cell receptor (beta chain) was documented in a study of cytomegalovirus exposure and HLA in healthy donors. Study-level information: Drawn from HLA-typed donors, around 85 million unique TCRs were held in an early data release.

The PCR employed 60 Vbeta primers together with 13 Jbeta primers. Generated by immunoSEQ multiplex PCR, the TCRdb table keeps only in-frame clones and is missing some. Among tens of thousands of clones listed, 65% to 70% were seen once. Source material: PBMCs. The origin of this receptor is a male donor in good health and CMV-seropositive.

In DNA, the CDR3 is TGTGCCAGCAGCTTAGACCTGCGAGAGCAGTACTTC. Its translation: CASSLDLREQYF. V and J are TRBV11-3 and TRBJ2-5; D is unresolved. CDR1 is SGHNT, CDR2 YENEEA, per germline. This CDR3 is 12 amino acids long. Trimming removed 0 bases from V and 11 bases from J, with 10 bases in between.